Listed here are 5 T cell receptor beta chains from one sample, sequenced in a study of graft-versus-host responses after intestinal transplantation. Using immunoSEQ multiplex PCR, the repertoire was profiled, and TCRdb retains in-frame clones only, with some absent. The table includes roughly 62,000 clones, more than 75% detected once. The specimen comprised PBMCs, sampled about 120 days after intestinal transplantation. Every receptor here comes from a human patient who received an intestinal transplant, so some T cells may come from the graft donor.

To note about this clone: The junction departs from germline at one end; a sequencing error may be responsible. The sample carries other DNA sequences with the same CDR3. The chain carries TRBV2 and TRBJ2-3, with a possible D match to TRBD1 (7 bases). The CDR3 is made up of 16 amino acids. The germline V gene encodes CDR1 SNHLY and CDR2 FYNNEI. This CDR3 reads CASSDVEGARTDTQYF. The CDR3 DNA reads as TGCGCCAGCAGTGATGTGGAGGGGGCTCGCACAGATACGCAGTATTTT.

This chain links TRBV18 with TRBJ2-7; D remains unclear. The CDR3 sequence is 14 residues long. V dropped 2 bases and J dropped 3 bases, with 11 bases sitting between them. Germline CDR1 is KGHSH and CDR2 is LQKENI. The CDR3 loop reads CASSPSLRYYEQYF. DNA for the CDR3: TGTGCCAGCTCACCATCACTACGTTACTACGAGCAGTACTTC.

This chain links TRBV5-6 with TRBJ2-7, with D possibly matching TRBD1 (6 bases). Germline V lookup: CDR1 SGHDT, CDR2 YYEEEE. V lost 8 bases to trimming and J lost 0 bases, with 15 bases between them. The CDR3 sequence is 14 residues long. CDR3 loop: CASTPGQLSYEQYF. In nucleotides, the CDR3 is TGTGCCAGTACCCCGGGACAACTCTCCTACGAGCAGTACTTC.

The chain employs TRBV6-1 and TRBJ1-5, with 7 bases aligning to TRBD1. Trimming cost V 7 bases and J 8 bases; bases outside gene matches: 14. This CDR3 has 15 residues. Germline values: CDR1 MNHNS, CDR2 SASEGT. In nucleotides, the CDR3 is TGTGCCAGCACAAGCCTAGACAGGGTGACGGAGCCCCAGCATTTT. It codes for CASTSLDRVTEPQHF.

This clone has just one count. The chain links TRBV5-4 to TRBJ1-1; 10 nucleotides agree with TRBD1. The CDR3 totals 17 residues. The germline gives CDR1 SGHNT, CDR2 YYREEE (reference sequence). Trimming cost V 3 bases and J 0 bases; bases outside gene matches: 8. The CDR3 protein is CASSWGTGAPLNTEAFF. The CDR3 DNA sequence: TGTGCCAGCAGCTGGGGGACAGGGGCTCCTCTGAACACTGAAGCTTTCTTT. The full variable domain, in which reference TRBV5-4 and TRBJ1-1 provide the parts outside the CDR3, is ETGVTQSPTHLIKTRGQQVTLRCSSQSGHNTVSWYQQALGQGPQFIFQYYREEENGRGNFPPRFSGLQFPNYSSELNVNALELDDSALYLCASSWGTGAPLNTEAFFGQGTRLTVV.